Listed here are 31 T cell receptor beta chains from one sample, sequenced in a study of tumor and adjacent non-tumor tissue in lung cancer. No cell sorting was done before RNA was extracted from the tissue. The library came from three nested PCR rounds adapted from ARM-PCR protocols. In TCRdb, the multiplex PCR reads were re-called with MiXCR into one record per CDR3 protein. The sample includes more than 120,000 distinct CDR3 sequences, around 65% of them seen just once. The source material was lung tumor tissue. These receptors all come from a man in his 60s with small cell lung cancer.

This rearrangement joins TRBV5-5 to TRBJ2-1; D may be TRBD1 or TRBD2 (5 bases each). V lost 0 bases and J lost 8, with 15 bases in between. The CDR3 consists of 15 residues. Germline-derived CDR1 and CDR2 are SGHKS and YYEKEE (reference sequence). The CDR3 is CASSLEWGFNDEQFF. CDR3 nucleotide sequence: TGTGCCAGCAGCTTGGAGTGGGGGTTTAATGATGAGCAGTTCTTC.

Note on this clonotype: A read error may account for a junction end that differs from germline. As DNA, the CDR3 is TGCAGTGATAGAGATCCGGCCGTCATGAACACTGAAGCTTCCTTT. Translated: CSDRDPAVMNTEASF. The chain joins TRBV20-1 to TRBJ1-1; D unclear. The V gene's germline CDR1 is DFQATT and CDR2 SNEGSKA (reference sequence). The CDR3 loop spans 15 amino acids.

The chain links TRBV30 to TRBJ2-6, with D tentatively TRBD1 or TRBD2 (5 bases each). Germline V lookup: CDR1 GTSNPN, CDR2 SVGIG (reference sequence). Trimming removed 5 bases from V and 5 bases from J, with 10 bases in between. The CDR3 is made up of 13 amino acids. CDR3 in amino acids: CAWGWGRANVLTF. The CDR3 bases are TGTGCCTGGGGCTGGGGGAGGGCCAACGTCCTGACTTTC.

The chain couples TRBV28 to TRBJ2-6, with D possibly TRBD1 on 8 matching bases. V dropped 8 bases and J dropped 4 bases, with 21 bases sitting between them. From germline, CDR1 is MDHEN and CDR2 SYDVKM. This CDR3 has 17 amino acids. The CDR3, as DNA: TGTGCCAGCGGGGAGGGACAGGAGATAGGAGGGGCCAACGTCCTGACTTTC. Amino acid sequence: CASGEGQEIGGANVLTF.

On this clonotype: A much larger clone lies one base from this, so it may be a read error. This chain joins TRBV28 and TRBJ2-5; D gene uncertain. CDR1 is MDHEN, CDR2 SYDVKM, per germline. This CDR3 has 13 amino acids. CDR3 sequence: CVSGAPSQETQYF. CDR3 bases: TGTGTATCTGGCGCCCCTAGTCAAGAGACCCAGTACTTC.

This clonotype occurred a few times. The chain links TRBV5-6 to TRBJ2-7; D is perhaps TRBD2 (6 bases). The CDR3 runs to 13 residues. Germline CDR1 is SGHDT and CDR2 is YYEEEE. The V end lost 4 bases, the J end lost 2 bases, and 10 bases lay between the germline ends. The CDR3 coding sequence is TGTGCCAGCAGCCGGGGGTGGGCCTACGAGCAGTACTTC. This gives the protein CASSRGWAYEQYF.

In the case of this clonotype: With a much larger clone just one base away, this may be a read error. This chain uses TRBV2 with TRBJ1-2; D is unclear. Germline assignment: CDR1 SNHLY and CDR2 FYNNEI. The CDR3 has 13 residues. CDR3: CASRVQVDYGYSF. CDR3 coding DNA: TGTGCCAGCAGGGTGCAGGTCGACTATGGCTACAGCTTC.

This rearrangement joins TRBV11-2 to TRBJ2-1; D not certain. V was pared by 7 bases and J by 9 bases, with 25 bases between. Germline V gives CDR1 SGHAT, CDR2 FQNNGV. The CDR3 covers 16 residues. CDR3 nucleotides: TGTGCCAGCATCTCCGCCCGGGCCCGAGGAAGCGTTGAGCAGTTCTTC. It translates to CASISARARGSVEQFF.

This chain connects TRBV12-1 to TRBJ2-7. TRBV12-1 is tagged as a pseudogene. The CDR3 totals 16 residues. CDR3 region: CASSFVVERSSYEQYV. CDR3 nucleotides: TGTGCCAGCAGCTTTGTCGTGGAGCGGAGCTCCTACGAGCAGTACGTC.

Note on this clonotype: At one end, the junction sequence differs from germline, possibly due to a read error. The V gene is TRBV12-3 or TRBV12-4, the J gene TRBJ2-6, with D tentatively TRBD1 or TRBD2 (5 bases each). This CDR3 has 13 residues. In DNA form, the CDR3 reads TGTGCCAGCAGTGACATCGGGGCCAACGTCCCGACTTTC. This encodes CASSDIGANVPTF.

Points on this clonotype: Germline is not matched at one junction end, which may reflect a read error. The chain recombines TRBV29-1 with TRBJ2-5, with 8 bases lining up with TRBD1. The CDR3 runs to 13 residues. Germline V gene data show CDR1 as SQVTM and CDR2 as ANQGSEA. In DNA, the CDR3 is TGCGGCGTTAAGGACAGGGTGTGGGAGACCCAGTACTTC. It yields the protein CGVKDRVWETQYF.

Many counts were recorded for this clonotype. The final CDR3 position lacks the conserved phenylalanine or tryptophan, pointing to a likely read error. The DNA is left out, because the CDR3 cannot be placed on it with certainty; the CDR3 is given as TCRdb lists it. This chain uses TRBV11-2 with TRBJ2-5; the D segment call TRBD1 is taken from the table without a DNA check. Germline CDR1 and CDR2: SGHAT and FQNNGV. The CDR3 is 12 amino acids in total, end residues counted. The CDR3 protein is CPSSVTGTQEYC.

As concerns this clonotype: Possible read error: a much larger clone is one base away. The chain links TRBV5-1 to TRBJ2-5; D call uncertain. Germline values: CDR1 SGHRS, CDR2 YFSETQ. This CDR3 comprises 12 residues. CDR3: CASSPVQETQCF. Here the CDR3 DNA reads TGCGCCAGCAGCCCGGTCCAAGAGACCCAGTGCTTC.

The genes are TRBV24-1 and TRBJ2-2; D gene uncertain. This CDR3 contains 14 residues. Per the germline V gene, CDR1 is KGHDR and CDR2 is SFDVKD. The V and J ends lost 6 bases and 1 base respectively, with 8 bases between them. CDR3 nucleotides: TGTGCCACCAGTACAGCCAAGAACACCGGGGAGCTGTTTTTT. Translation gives CATSTAKNTGELFF.

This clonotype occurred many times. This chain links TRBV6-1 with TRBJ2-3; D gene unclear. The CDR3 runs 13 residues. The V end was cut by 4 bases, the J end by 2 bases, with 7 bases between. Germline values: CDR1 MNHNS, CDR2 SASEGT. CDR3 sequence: CASSVGFTDTQYF. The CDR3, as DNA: TGTGCCAGCAGTGTGGGGTTCACAGATACGCAGTATTTT.

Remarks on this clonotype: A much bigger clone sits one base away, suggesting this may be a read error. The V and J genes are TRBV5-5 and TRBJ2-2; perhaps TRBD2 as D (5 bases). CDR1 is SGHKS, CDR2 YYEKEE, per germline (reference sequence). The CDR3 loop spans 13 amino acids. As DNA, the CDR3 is TGTGCCAGTACCCCCCCAGACACCGGGGATCTGTTTTTT. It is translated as CASTPPDTGDLFF.

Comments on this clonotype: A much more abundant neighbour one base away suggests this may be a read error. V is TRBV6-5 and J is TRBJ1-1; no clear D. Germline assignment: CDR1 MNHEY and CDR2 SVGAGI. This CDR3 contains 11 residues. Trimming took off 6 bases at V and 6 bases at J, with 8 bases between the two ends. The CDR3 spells CASRVNAEAFF. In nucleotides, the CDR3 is TGTGCCAGCAGAGTTAATGCTGAAGCTTTCTTT.

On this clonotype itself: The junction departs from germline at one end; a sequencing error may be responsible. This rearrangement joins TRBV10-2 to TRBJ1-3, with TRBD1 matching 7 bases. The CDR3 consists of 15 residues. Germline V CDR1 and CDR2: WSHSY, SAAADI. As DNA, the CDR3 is TGCGCCAGCAGTGGCCCGACAGGGACTGGAGACACCATATATTTT. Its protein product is CASSGPTGTGDTIYF.

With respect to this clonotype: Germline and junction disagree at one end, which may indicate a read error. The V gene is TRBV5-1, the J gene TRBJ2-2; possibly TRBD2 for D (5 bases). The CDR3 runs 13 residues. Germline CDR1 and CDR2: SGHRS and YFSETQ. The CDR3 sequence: CACSLAGGGELFF. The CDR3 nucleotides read TGCGCCTGCAGCTTGGCCGGAGGAGGGGAGCTGTTTTTT.

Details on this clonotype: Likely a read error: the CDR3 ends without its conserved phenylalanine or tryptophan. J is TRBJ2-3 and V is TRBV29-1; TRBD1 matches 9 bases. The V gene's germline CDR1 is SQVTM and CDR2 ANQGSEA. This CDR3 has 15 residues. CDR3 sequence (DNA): TGCAGCGTAGATCCGACAGGGGGGAGCACAGATACACAGTATTAT. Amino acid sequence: CSVDPTGGSTDTQYY.

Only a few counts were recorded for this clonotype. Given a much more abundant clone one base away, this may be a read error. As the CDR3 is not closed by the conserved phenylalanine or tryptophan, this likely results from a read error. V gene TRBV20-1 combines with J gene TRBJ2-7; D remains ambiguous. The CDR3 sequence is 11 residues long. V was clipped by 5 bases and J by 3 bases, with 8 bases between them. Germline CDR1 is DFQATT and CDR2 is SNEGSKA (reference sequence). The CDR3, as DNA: TGCAGTGCTGTGTCGGGCTACGAGCAGTACTAC. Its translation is CSAVSGYEQYY.

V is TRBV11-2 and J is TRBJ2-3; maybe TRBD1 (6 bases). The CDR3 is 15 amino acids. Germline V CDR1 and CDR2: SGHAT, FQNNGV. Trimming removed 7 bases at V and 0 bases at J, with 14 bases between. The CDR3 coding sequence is TGTGCCAGCACTTTAGGGGGAAGGAGCACAGATACGCAGTATTTT. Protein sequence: CASTLGGRSTDTQYF.

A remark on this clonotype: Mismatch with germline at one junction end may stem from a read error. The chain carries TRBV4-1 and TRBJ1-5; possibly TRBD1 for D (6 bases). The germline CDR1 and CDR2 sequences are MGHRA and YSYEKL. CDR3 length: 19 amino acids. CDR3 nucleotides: TGCGCCAGCAGTCAAGATAACGTGACAGGATTGTATAGCAATCAGCCCCAGCATTTT. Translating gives CASSQDNVTGLYSNQPQHF.

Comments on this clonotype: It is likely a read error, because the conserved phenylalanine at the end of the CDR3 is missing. CDR3 protein: CANRHSQETQYC. The CDR3 nucleotides read TGTGCCAACAGACACAGCCAAGAGACCCAGTACTGC. The J gene is TRBJ2-5, the V gene TRBV6-6, with D uncertain. The CDR3 spans 12 residues. V was trimmed by 10 bases and J by 1 base, leaving 10 bases between them. In germline, CDR1 is MNHNY, CDR2 SVGAGI (reference sequence).

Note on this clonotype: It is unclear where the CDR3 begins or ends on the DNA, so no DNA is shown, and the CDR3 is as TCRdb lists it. The CDR3 here is CSTPNVGANYGCTF. V usage is TRBV20-1 and J usage is TRBJ1-2; TRBD1 is taken as the D call from the table, unchecked against the DNA. From germline, CDR1 is DFQATT and CDR2 SNEGSKA (reference sequence). Termini included, the CDR3 measures 14 amino acids.

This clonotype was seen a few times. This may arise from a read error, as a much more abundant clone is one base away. In nucleotides, the CDR3 is TGTGCCAGCGGTGTAGGCGATACGCAGTATTTT. Translating gives CASGVGDTQYF. V and J are TRBV12-3 or TRBV12-4 and TRBJ2-3; D gene unclear. The V and J ends lost 8 bases and 6 bases respectively, with 9 bases between them. The CDR3 loop spans 11 amino acids.

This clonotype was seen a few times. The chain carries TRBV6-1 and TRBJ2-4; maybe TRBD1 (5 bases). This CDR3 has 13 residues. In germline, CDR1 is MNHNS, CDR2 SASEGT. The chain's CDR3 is CASPDNIKNIQYF. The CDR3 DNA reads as TGTGCATCCCCGGACAACATCAAAAACATTCAGTACTTC.

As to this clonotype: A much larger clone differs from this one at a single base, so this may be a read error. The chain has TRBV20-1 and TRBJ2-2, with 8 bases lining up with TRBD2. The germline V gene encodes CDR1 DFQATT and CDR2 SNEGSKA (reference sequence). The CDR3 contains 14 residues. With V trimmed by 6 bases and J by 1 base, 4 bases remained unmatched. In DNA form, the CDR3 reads TGCAGTGCCACTCTAGCGGGGAACACCGGGGAGCTGTTTTTT. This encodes CSATLAGNTGELFF.

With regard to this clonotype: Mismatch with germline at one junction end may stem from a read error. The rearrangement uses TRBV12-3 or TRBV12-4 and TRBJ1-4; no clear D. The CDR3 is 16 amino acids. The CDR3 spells CAISLQLGGWGEKLFF. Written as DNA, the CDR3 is TGTGCCATCAGTCTTCAATTGGGTGGATGGGGAGAAAAACTGTTTTTT.

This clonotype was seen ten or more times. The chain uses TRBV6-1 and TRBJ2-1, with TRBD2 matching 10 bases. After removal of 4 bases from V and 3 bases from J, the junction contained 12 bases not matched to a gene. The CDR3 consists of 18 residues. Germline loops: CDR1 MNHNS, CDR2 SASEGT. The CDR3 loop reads CASSGGRTSGVRYNEQFF. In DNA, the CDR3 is TGTGCCAGCAGTGGGGGTAGGACTAGCGGAGTCCGCTACAATGAGCAGTTCTTC.

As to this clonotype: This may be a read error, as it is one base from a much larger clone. The CDR3 spells CNARKQGSEQFF. CDR3 coding DNA: TGCAATGCTAGGAAACAGGGCAGTGAGCAGTTCTTC. This chain joins TRBV20-1 and TRBJ2-1, with D maybe TRBD1 (6 bases). This CDR3 comprises 12 residues. Germline-derived CDR1 and CDR2 are DFQATT and SNEGSKA (reference sequence).